A selection of T cell receptor beta chains follows, all from one sample in a study of CD8+CD57+ T cells in acquired aplastic anemia. One entry per CDR3 protein, called by TCRdb with MiXCR from the reads. Here the sample spans around 200,000 distinct CDR3 sequences, around 48% being singletons. The sequenced sample was sorted CD4+, CD8+, or CD8+CD57+ T cells (not recorded which) from PBMCs. Receptors were obtained from a human donor with aplastic anemia. CDR3s leave out the opening cysteine and the closing phenylalanine or tryptophan. The order of the fields is V gene, J gene, CDR3 protein.

>TRBV2|TRBJ1-1
ASSELERQVAEAF
>TRBV20-1|TRBJ2-5
SARAGVETQY
>TRBV29-1|TRBJ1-1
SVGGGFNTEAF
>TRBV7-2|TRBJ2-2
ASSFQWRNTGELF
>TRBV6-1|TRBJ1-3
ASMTGSLNTIY
>TRBV19|TRBJ1-6
ASSGTRNNSPLH
>TRBV7-3|TRBJ2-7
ASSSYPLRDGGSHEQY
>TRBV20-1|TRBJ1-5
SARMTGVVYQPQH
>TRBV10-3|TRBJ2-7
AISESARDRSYEQY
>TRBV7-9|TRBJ1-6
ASSLWTVNSPLH
>TRBV7-6|TRBJ1-1
ASSSDRARTEAF
>TRBV9|TRBJ2-3
ASSVEEGTQY
>TRBV2|TRBJ1-6
ASSEDRGGSPLH
>TRBV12-3/TRBV12-4|TRBJ2-1
ASSFNRGPYNEQF
>TRBV2|TRBJ2-2
ASSSGLNTGELF
>TRBV7-3|TRBJ2-3
ASSPRVLSLDTQY
>TRBV20-1|TRBJ2-1
SAAFEGGNEQF
>TRBV24-1|TRBJ2-5
ATGVQETQY
>TRBV28|TRBJ1-1
ASRRSEGNTEAF
>TRBV5-1|TRBJ1-4
ASSNPTGGQEKLF
>TRBV2|TRBJ1-5
ASSWTGVKQPQH
>TRBV10-3|TRBJ1-2
ASSYGPGTGNFNYGYT
>TRBV20-1|TRBJ2-3
SASVAGTDTQY
>TRBV4-2|TRBJ2-5
ASSQDGGVRD
>TRBV15|TRBJ2-7
ATSRDRQGRGEQY
>TRBV19|TRBJ2-1
ASSMGPNEQF
>TRBV2|TRBJ1-5
ASSEENQPQH
>TRBV19|TRBJ1-3
ASSMMRGLRSGNTIY
>TRBV5-1|TRBJ1-1
ASSLRAGTVSSLTEAF
>TRBV5-6|TRBJ2-3
ASSLGLSTDTQY
>TRBV15|TRBJ1-6
ATSSGRNSPLH
>TRBV10-2|TRBJ1-2
ASGQNYGYT
>TRBV4-2|TRBJ2-1
ASSLQGGGERGQQF
>TRBV10-3|TRBJ2-7
AIGTSLYEQY
>TRBV20-1|TRBJ1-1
SARDQAGGTEAF
>TRBV6-1|TRBJ1-1
AGRSTGRIAF
>TRBV12-3/TRBV12-4|TRBJ1-1
ASCFLGMGANTEAF
>TRBV5-1|TRBJ1-6
ASSLAPQGTGHSPLH
>TRBV12-3/TRBV12-4|TRBJ1-6
ASSTAGDRNSPLH
>TRBV29-1|TRBJ1-4
SVESNSPRTNEKLF
>TRBV15|TRBJ2-4
ATSRDGRLAKNIQY
>TRBV7-9|TRBJ2-7
ASSFGFYEQY
>TRBV20-1|TRBJ2-7
SATSGRDTYEQY
>TRBV10-3|TRBJ1-6
AISESGQGGSPLH
>TRBV7-8|TRBJ2-2
ASTSRPGELF
>TRBV29-1|TRBJ2-3
SVRVSTGGSQY
>TRBV19|TRBJ1-1
ASTRQGYTEAF
>TRBV24-1|TRBJ1-5
ATSDTKGRGNQPQH
>TRBV19|TRBJ1-1
ASSIDEDTEAF
>TRBV10-3|TRBJ2-1
ASLAGEGNEQF
>TRBV18|TRBJ2-7
ASSGTGGNEQY
>TRBV7-9|TRBJ2-7
ASSFTDHYEQY
>TRBV10-2|TRBJ2-3
ASRGRRAAGGRTDTQY
>TRBV7-2|TRBJ2-2
ASSLLSTNTGELF
>TRBV25-1|TRBJ2-2
ASSEQGARIGELF